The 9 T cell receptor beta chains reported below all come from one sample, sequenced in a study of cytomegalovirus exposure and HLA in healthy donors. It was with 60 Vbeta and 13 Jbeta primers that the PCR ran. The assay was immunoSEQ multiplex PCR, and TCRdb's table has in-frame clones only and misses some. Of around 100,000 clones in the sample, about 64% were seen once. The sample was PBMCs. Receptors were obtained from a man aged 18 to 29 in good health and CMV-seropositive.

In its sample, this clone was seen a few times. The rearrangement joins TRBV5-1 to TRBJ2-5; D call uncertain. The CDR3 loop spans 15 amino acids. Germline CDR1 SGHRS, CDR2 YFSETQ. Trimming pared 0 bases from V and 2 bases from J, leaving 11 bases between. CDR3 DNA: TGCGCCAGCAGCTTGGGTTCAGGCGCACAAGAGACCCAGTACTTC. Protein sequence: CASSLGSGAQETQYF.

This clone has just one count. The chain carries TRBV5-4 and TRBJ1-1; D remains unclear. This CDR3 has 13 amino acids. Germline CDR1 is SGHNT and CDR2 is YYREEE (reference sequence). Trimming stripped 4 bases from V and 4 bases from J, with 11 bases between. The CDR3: CASSVAGGTEAFF. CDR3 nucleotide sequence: TGTGCCAGCAGCGTCGCAGGAGGCACTGAAGCTTTCTTT.

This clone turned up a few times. CDR3 in amino acids: CAWSGGQGYNEKLFF. CDR3 nucleotides: TGTGCCTGGAGTGGGGGACAGGGGTATAATGAAAAACTGTTTTTT. The gene calls are TRBV30 and TRBJ1-4, with 10 bases matching TRBD1. CDR1 and CDR2 (germline): GTSNPN, SVGIG (reference sequence). The junction had 3 bases not matched to a gene; V was cut back by 1 base and J by 4 bases. CDR3 length: 15 amino acids.

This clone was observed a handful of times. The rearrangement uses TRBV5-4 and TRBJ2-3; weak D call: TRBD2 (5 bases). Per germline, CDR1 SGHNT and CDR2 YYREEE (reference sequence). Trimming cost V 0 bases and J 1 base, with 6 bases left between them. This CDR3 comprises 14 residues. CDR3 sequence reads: CASSLVRGTDTQYF. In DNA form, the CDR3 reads TGTGCCAGCAGCTTGGTGCGGGGCACAGATACGCAGTATTTT. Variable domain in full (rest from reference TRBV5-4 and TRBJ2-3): ETGVTQSPTHLIKTRGQQVTLRCSSQSGHNTVSWYQQALGQGPQFIFQYYREEENGRGNFPPRFSGLQFPNYSSELNVNALELDDSALYLCASSLVRGTDTQYFGPGTRLTVL.

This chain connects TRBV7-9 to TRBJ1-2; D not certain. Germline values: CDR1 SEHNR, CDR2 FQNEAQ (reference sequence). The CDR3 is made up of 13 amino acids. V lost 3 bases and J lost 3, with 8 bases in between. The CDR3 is CASSFSGYYGYTF. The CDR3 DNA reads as TGTGCCAGCAGCTTTTCAGGATACTATGGCTACACCTTC.

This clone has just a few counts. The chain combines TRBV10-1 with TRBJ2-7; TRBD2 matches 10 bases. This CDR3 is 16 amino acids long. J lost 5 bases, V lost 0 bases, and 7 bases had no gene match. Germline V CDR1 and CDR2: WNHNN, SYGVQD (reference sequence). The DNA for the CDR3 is TGCGCCAGCAGTGAGTCCGGGCTAGCGGGGGACAACGAGCAGTACTTC. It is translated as CASSESGLAGDNEQYF.

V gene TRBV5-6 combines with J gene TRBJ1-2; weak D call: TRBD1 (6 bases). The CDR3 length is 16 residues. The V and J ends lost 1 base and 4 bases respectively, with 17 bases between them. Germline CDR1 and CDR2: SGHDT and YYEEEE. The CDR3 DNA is TGTGCCAGCAGCTTGTCTTGGACAGTGAAGTCCTATGGCTACACCTTC. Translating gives CASSLSWTVKSYGYTF. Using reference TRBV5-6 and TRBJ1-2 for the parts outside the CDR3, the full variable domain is DAGVTQSPTHLIKTRGQQVTLRCSPKSGHDTVSWYQQALGQGPQFIFQYYEEEERQRGNFPDRFSGHQFPNYSSELNVNALLLGDSALYLCASSLSWTVKSYGYTFGSGTRLTVV.

CDR3 bases: TGTGCCAGCAGTTACGGTCCGGGACAGAGCTCCTACGAGCAGTACTTC. It translates to CASSYGPGQSSYEQYF. This chain joins TRBV6-6 and TRBJ2-7; TRBD1 matches 7 bases. The CDR3 runs to 16 residues. V trimming: 2 bases; J trimming: 0 bases; junction bases outside the gene matches: 7. Per the germline V gene, CDR1 is MNHNY and CDR2 is SVGAGI (reference sequence).

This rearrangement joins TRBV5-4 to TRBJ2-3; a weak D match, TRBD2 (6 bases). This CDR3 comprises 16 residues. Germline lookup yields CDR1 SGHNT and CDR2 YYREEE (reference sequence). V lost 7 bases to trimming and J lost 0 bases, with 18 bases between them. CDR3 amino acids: CASAPRRGRSTDTQYF. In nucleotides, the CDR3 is TGTGCCAGCGCCCCTCGGAGGGGCCGTAGCACAGATACGCAGTATTTT.